The 28 T cell receptor beta chains below come from one sample, sequenced in a study of blood T cell repertoires in COVID-19. Measured with immunoSEQ multiplex PCR; TCRdb has only the in-frame clones, and not every one. The repertoire has roughly 360,000 clones, around four fifths of them found once; the top ten carry approximately 4.7%. Specimen: PBMCs or T cells enriched from blood (not recorded which). The origin of the receptors is a woman between 50 and 59 years old who had recovered from COVID-19.

This chain uses TRBV10-3 with TRBJ2-3, with TRBD2 identical over 15 bases. Germline V gives CDR1 ENHRY, CDR2 SYGVKD. J gave up 6 bases and V 0 bases, and 7 bases lay outside the gene matches. There are 18 residues in the CDR3. CDR3 sequence reads: CAISESRGLAGGADTQYF. CDR3 DNA sequence: TGTGCCATCAGTGAGTCAAGGGGACTAGCGGGAGGCGCGGATACGCAGTATTTT.

This clone was observed a single time. This chain links TRBV19 with TRBJ1-4, with 12 bases identical to TRBD1. CDR1 is LNHDA, CDR2 SQIVND, per germline (reference sequence). This CDR3 comprises 15 residues. With V trimmed by 5 bases and J by 7 bases, 5 bases remained unmatched. CDR3 DNA: TGTGCCAGTAGTGGGGACAGGGGGCCTTTTGAAAAACTGTTTTTT. Encoded protein: CASSGDRGPFEKLFF.

As to this clone: This specimen includes other DNA sequences encoding the same CDR3. V is TRBV7-9 and J is TRBJ2-5, with D uncertain. This CDR3 region has 12 residues. Germline V gene lookup returns CDR1 SEHNR and CDR2 FQNEAQ (reference sequence). With 5 bases removed from V and 4 bases from J, the gap between germline ends came to 8 bases. As DNA, the CDR3 is TGTGCCAGCAGCCCACATGGAGAGACCCAGTACTTC. Its translation is CASSPHGETQYF. Full variable domain (remainder filled in from reference TRBV7-9 and TRBJ2-5): DTGVSQNPRHKITKRGQNVTFRCDPISEHNRLYWYRQTLGQGPEFLTYFQNEAQLEKSRLLSDRFSAERPKGSFSTLEIQRTEQGDSAMYLCASSPHGETQYFGPGTRLLVL.

The chain employs TRBV12-3 or TRBV12-4 and TRBJ2-7; 7 nucleotides align to TRBD1. The CDR3 is 13 amino acids. Unmatched junction bases numbered 6, after V lost 6 bases and J lost 4 bases. Here the CDR3 reads CASRGTVNYEQYF. The CDR3 bases are TGTGCCAGCAGAGGGACAGTCAATTACGAGCAGTACTTC.

The V gene is TRBV27, the J gene TRBJ2-1; D call uncertain. Germline V gene lookup returns CDR1 MNHEY and CDR2 SMNVEV (reference sequence). With 6 bases removed from V and 0 bases from J, the gap between germline ends came to 12 bases. The length of the CDR3 is 15 residues. As DNA, the CDR3 is TGTGCCAGCAGCTTTATCAAGAGCTCCTACAATGAGCAGTTCTTC. Protein: CASSFIKSSYNEQFF.

The chain employs TRBV5-1 and TRBJ1-5; D might be TRBD1 (5 bases). This CDR3 comprises 14 residues. The germline V gene encodes CDR1 SGHRS and CDR2 YFSETQ. Trimming cost V 4 bases and J 3 bases, with 11 bases left between them. The DNA of the CDR3 is TGCGCCAGCAGCCCTGACAGCTACAATCAGCCCCAGCATTTT. This gives the protein CASSPDSYNQPQHF.

The V gene is TRBV20-1, the J gene TRBJ2-7; D is perhaps TRBD1 (5 bases). The CDR3 runs 13 residues. Germline CDR1 DFQATT, CDR2 SNEGSKA (reference sequence). Trimming took 3 bases from V and 6 from J, leaving 15 bases between them. For the CDR3, the DNA is TGCAGTGCTAGTCGCGGACACCTAGGCGAGCAGTACTTC. Amino acid sequence: CSASRGHLGEQYF.

The chain recombines TRBV7-8 with TRBJ2-5; 8 bases line up with TRBD2. CDR3 length: 14 amino acids. With V trimmed by 1 base and J by 5 bases, 3 bases remained unmatched. Germline CDR1 reads SGHVS; CDR2 reads FQNEAQ. The CDR3 DNA sequence: TGTGCCAGCAGCTTAGGGGGACTAGGGGAGACCCAGTACTTC. Translated, it gives CASSLGGLGETQYF.

V usage is TRBV19 and J usage is TRBJ1-4; 7 bases align to TRBD1. CDR1 is LNHDA and CDR2 is SQIVND in the germline V gene (reference sequence). V gave up 4 bases and J gave up 7 bases; unmatched junction bases: 6. The CDR3 contains 14 residues. CDR3 in amino acids: CASSTAGGGEKLFF. CDR3 coding DNA: TGTGCCAGTAGTACGGCAGGGGGAGGTGAAAAACTGTTTTTT.

A few counts support this clone. This chain uses TRBV2 with TRBJ2-1; TRBD1 matches at 8 bases. V lost 7 bases and J lost 10; bases outside the gene matches: 15. Germline CDR1 and CDR2: SNHLY and FYNNEI. This CDR3 spans 15 amino acids. The CDR3 is CASTPGQGRPSEQFF. The CDR3 nucleotides read TGTGCCAGCACCCCCGGACAGGGACGGCCGAGCGAGCAGTTCTTC.

The rearrangement links TRBV11-3 to TRBJ1-1, with TRBD1 identical over 8 bases. Germline CDR1 is SGHNT and CDR2 is YENEEA. The CDR3 spans 13 residues. J gave up 8 bases and V 5 bases, and 7 bases lay outside the gene matches. The CDR3 reads CASSTGQGTEAFF. The CDR3 nucleotides read TGTGCCAGCAGCACCGGACAGGGAACGGAAGCTTTCTTT.

This chain connects TRBV30 to TRBJ2-2; perhaps TRBD1 as D (6 bases). Germline V gene data show CDR1 as GTSNPN and CDR2 as SVGIG (reference sequence). Trimming cost V 2 bases and J 4 bases, with 17 bases left between them. The CDR3 spans 16 residues. The CDR3: CAWSQVTGMSTGELFF. The CDR3 coding sequence is TGTGCCTGGAGTCAGGTTACAGGGATGAGCACCGGGGAGCTGTTTTTT.

The V gene is TRBV6-5, the J gene TRBJ2-6; tentatively, D is TRBD2 (5 bases). Per germline, CDR1 MNHEY and CDR2 SVGAGI. Trimming cost V 9 bases and J 0 bases, with 6 bases left between them. This CDR3 is 13 amino acids long. The CDR3 DNA sequence: TGTGCCAGTCGGGGCTCTGGGGCCAACGTCCTGACTTTC. This codes for CASRGSGANVLTF.

The CDR3 DNA is TGTGCCACCAGTGATGCTGGGCTCGACTATGGCTACACCTTC. Translating it yields CATSDAGLDYGYTF. The chain joins TRBV24-1 to TRBJ1-2; D remains unclear. Trimming took off 3 bases at V and 3 bases at J, with 10 bases between the two ends. In germline, CDR1 is KGHDR, CDR2 SFDVKD. This CDR3 is 14 amino acids long.

The chain couples TRBV19 to TRBJ1-2; tentatively, D is TRBD1 (6 bases). Germline lookup yields CDR1 LNHDA and CDR2 SQIVND (reference sequence). This CDR3 comprises 15 residues. Trimming removed 7 bases from V and 5 bases from J, with 20 bases in between. The CDR3 sequence: CASTEGVGDTYGYTF. CDR3 DNA: TGTGCCAGTACTGAGGGAGTCGGGGACACGTATGGCTACACCTTC.

This chain joins TRBV29-1 and TRBJ1-2; a possible D gene is TRBD1 (5 bases). The V gene lost 2 bases and the J gene lost 4 bases, with 8 bases spanning the gap. The CDR3 totals 12 residues. The germline V gene has CDR1 SQVTM and CDR2 ANQGSEA. In nucleotides, the CDR3 is TGCAGCGTTGAAAGGCAGGGCTATGGCTACACCTTC. This translates into CSVERQGYGYTF.

The chain joins TRBV20-1 to TRBJ2-1; D is uncertain. V lost 5 bases to trimming and J lost 12 bases, with 5 bases between them. The CDR3 covers 8 residues. Germline V gives CDR1 DFQATT, CDR2 SNEGSKA (reference sequence). The CDR3 sequence: CSAAVQFF. CDR3 coding DNA: TGCAGTGCTGCGGTGCAGTTCTTC.

The rearrangement joins TRBV30 to TRBJ2-7, with D perhaps TRBD2 (5 bases). This CDR3 region has 13 residues. V gave up 2 bases and J gave up 2 bases, with 10 bases separating them. Germline lookup yields CDR1 GTSNPN and CDR2 SVGIG (reference sequence). CDR3: CAWSPPGTYEQYF. Written as DNA, the CDR3 is TGTGCCTGGAGTCCCCCCGGGACCTACGAGCAGTACTTC.

The V call is TRBV14, the J call TRBJ2-7; 10 nucleotides line up with TRBD2. The V gene end was trimmed by 5 bases and the J gene end by 6 bases; junction bases not matched to a gene: 4. This CDR3 contains 13 residues. Germline CDR1 is SGHDN and CDR2 is FVKESK. CDR3 protein: CASSSLAGVEQYF. CDR3 DNA: TGTGCCAGCAGCAGCCTAGCGGGAGTCGAGCAGTACTTC.

The chain combines TRBV21-1 with TRBJ1-6; the table calls TRBD1, which could not be checked here. TRBV21-1 is a pseudogene segment. There are 17 residues in the CDR3. The CDR3 DNA reads TGTGCCAGCAGCAATCCGGGGAGGGGACAGGTTAATTCACCCCTCCACTTT. It yields the protein CASSNPGRGQVNSPLHF.

This clone was detected only once. This sequence joins TRBV18 and TRBJ1-2, with TRBD1 identical over 8 bases. Germline-derived CDR1 and CDR2 are KGHSH and LQKENI. Trimming took 4 bases from V and 7 from J; bases not matched to a gene: 11. This CDR3 is 15 amino acids long. Here the CDR3 DNA reads TGTGCCAGCTCACTGACGCAGGGGGCTTCTTTTGGCTACACCTTC. Its protein product is CASSLTQGASFGYTF.

The V and J genes are TRBV7-2 and TRBJ2-1; 10 bases align to TRBD1. The V and J ends lost 4 bases and 8 bases, in that order; junction bases with no gene match: 11. Germline V gene lookup returns CDR1 SGHTA and CDR2 FQGNSA. The CDR3 is 16 residues long. Here the CDR3 DNA reads TGTGCCAGCAGCTCTCGACAGGGGGCGAGGTTTCATGAGCAGTTCTTC. Its protein product is CASSSRQGARFHEQFF.

The chain recombines TRBV6-5 with TRBJ1-2; D not resolved. Trimming removed 5 bases at V and 4 bases at J, with 17 bases between. Germline V gene lookup returns CDR1 MNHEY and CDR2 SVGAGI. This CDR3 contains 15 residues. CDR3: CASSQTGSYVYGYTF. CDR3 bases: TGTGCCAGCAGTCAGACGGGGTCCTACGTCTATGGCTACACCTTC.

This clone was detected a few times. CDR3 amino acids: CAWWTGGKTLHF. For the CDR3, the DNA is TGTGCCTGGTGGACCGGGGGTAAGACCCTCCACTTT. The rearrangement links TRBV30 to TRBJ1-6, with a possible D match to TRBD1 (5 bases). The V and J ends lost 5 bases and 14 bases respectively, with 16 bases between them. CDR3 size: 12 residues. Germline V gives CDR1 GTSNPN, CDR2 SVGIG (reference sequence).

The chain joins TRBV6-5 to TRBJ1-1; tentatively, D is TRBD1 (5 bases). V dropped 3 bases and J dropped 0 bases, with 14 bases sitting between them. CDR1 MNHEY and CDR2 SVGAGI come from the germline V gene. This CDR3 is 16 amino acids long. This CDR3 reads CASSYRQRYLNTEAFF. The CDR3 nucleotides are TGTGCCAGCAGTTATCGACAGCGTTACTTGAACACTGAAGCTTTCTTT.

The chain is built from TRBV7-9 and TRBJ1-4; tentatively, D is TRBD1 (5 bases). The CDR3 is 17 amino acids. With 5 bases removed from V and 5 bases from J, the gap between germline ends came to 21 bases. The germline V gene has CDR1 SEHNR and CDR2 FQNEAQ (reference sequence). CDR3 in amino acids: CASSRPRDNLHNEKLFF. CDR3 coding DNA: TGTGCCAGCAGCCGTCCCAGGGATAATCTACACAATGAAAAACTGTTTTTT.

The chain combines TRBV7-2 with TRBJ2-6; D is possibly TRBD2 (5 bases). The V gene's germline CDR1 is SGHTA and CDR2 FQGNSA. The CDR3 runs to 18 residues. Between the trimmed V and J ends, which lost 5 bases and 0 bases, there was a span of 17 bases. CDR3 residues: CASSPLGLMGSGANVLTF. For the CDR3, the DNA is TGTGCCAGCAGCCCCCTCGGACTCATGGGCTCTGGGGCCAACGTCCTGACTTTC.

The gene calls are TRBV23-1 and TRBJ2-7; 9 nucleotides agree with TRBD1. TRBV23-1 is placed among ORFs of uncertain function. Trimming took 0 bases from V and 1 from J; bases not matched to a gene: 4. The CDR3 consists of 16 residues. CDR3 DNA sequence: TGCGCCAGCAGTCAATCACAGGGGGCAAATTCCTACGAGCAGTACTTC. Residues: CASSQSQGANSYEQYF.